The sequence of this T cell receptor (beta chain) was determined in a study of cytomegalovirus exposure and HLA in healthy donors. General study results and limits: Most of the CMV-associated TCR beta chains (in a later analysis) appeared to be HLA-restricted. An analysis that was carried out later associated 15,000 to 20,000 TCR beta sequences with HLA alleles at 0.05 false discovery rate.

Vbeta (60) and Jbeta (13) primers were used in the PCR. Profiling relied on immunoSEQ multiplex PCR, and the TCRdb table lists in-frame clones only, not all of them. The table has around 180,000 clones, approximately 79% seen once. Of note for this clone: The antigen is unknown.

The junction had 4 bases not matched to a gene; V was cut back by 7 bases and J by 7 bases. This CDR3 is 11 amino acids long. From germline, CDR1 is SNHLY and CDR2 FYNNEI. What was sequenced was PBMCs. V usage is TRBV2 and J usage is TRBJ2-7, with 7 nucleotides matching TRBD2. The receptor was isolated from a woman in her forties in good health and CMV-seronegative. DNA for the CDR3: TGTGCCAGCAAGTGGGGGGGTGAGCAGTACTTC. Its translation is CASKWGGEQYF.